The clone carrying this TCR beta chain was counted between two and nine times. This record belongs to a study of regulatory T cells in long-lasting Graves disease. As for time point: newly diagnosed GD, antithyroid drugs for less than 3 months. From RNA extracted from PBMCs, the TCR library was made. The germline V gene has CDR1 DFQATT and CDR2 SNEGSKA (reference sequence). V lost 3 bases, J lost 0 bases, and 6 bases lay in between. The CDR3 consists of 12 residues. CDR3 regions were amplified by Arm-PCR using iRepertoire HTBI primers to build TCR beta libraries. TCRdb redid the calling of the multiplex PCR reads with MiXCR, one entry per CDR3 protein. The table lists roughly 400,000 distinct CDR3 sequences, roughly 15% of them singletons. The same data also contributed to another study, on T cells in Graves' hyperthyroidism and ophthalmopathy.

The receptor's source is a woman younger than 30 with Graves disease. The source material was peripheral blood mononuclear cells (PBMCs), sampled at new diagnosis, from a patient treated with antithyroid drugs. This chain joins TRBV20-1 and TRBJ2-7; no definite D call. This CDR3 reads CSASFYSYEQYF. The CDR3 DNA sequence: TGCAGTGCTAGTTTCTACTCCTACGAGCAGTACTTC.